This passage covers 13 T cell receptor beta chains from one sample sequenced in a study of blood T cell repertoires in COVID-19. The data were produced by immunoSEQ multiplex PCR, yet TCRdb's version contains in-frame clones alone and is incomplete. The sample shows about 74,000 clones, 90% of them seen only once. Sequencing was done on a sample of peripheral blood. These receptors were obtained from a human donor in a cohort sampled during active COVID-19.

This clone came up once. This rearrangement joins TRBV19 to TRBJ2-2; D remains unclear. Trimming took 0 bases from V and 0 from J, leaving 5 bases between them. The germline CDR1 and CDR2 sequences are LNHDA and SQIVND (reference sequence). The CDR3 spans 15 residues. CDR3 coding DNA: TGTGCCAGTAGTATAGACTATCCGAACACCGGGGAGCTGTTTTTT. Translation gives CASSIDYPNTGELFF.

The chain combines TRBV6-5 with TRBJ1-5; 9 bases fit TRBD1. Germline V lookup: CDR1 MNHEY, CDR2 SVGAGI. Trimming at V came to 7 bases and at J to 3 bases, leaving 4 bases not matched to a gene. CDR3 length: 14 amino acids. In DNA form, the CDR3 reads TGTGCCAGCATAAACAGGGGGCCCAATCAGCCCCAGCATTTT. Amino acid sequence: CASINRGPNQPQHF.

This sequence joins TRBV7-6 and TRBJ1-6; D is unclear. From germline, CDR1 is SGHVS and CDR2 FNYEAQ. V lost 1 base and J lost 8, with 3 bases in between. The CDR3 spans 12 residues. The CDR3 here is CASSLVDSPLHF. In DNA, the CDR3 is TGTGCCAGCAGCTTAGTCGATTCACCCCTCCACTTT. Full variable domain (rest looked up from reference TRBV7-6 and TRBJ1-6): GAGVSQSPRYKVTKRGQDVALRCDPISGHVSLYWYRQALGQGPEFLTYFNYEAQQDKSGLPNDRFSAERPEGSISTLTIQRTEQRDSAMYRCASSLVDSPLHFGNGTRLTVT.

V and J are TRBV5-1 and TRBJ2-3; 8 bases align to TRBD2. CDR1 and CDR2 from the germline V gene are SGHRS and YFSETQ. V gave up 5 bases and J gave up 0 bases; unmatched junction bases: 5. The CDR3 runs 15 residues. CDR3 bases: TGCGCCAGCAGGGACGCTAGCGGGAGCACAGATACGCAGTATTTT. It codes for CASRDASGSTDTQYF.

This clone was observed a handful of times. The chain joins TRBV24-1 to TRBJ2-6; weak D call: TRBD2 (5 bases). The germline gives CDR1 KGHDR, CDR2 SFDVKD. CDR3 length: 16 amino acids. V was pared by 4 bases and J by 0 bases, with 9 bases between. The CDR3 reads CATSDRRDSGANVLTF. Here the CDR3 DNA reads TGTGCCACCAGTGACCGACGGGACTCTGGGGCCAACGTCCTGACTTTC.

V is TRBV15 and J is TRBJ1-5; 8 bases align to TRBD1. The CDR3 covers 17 residues. Germline CDR1 is LNHNV and CDR2 is YYDKDF (reference sequence). After removal of 0 bases from V and 2 bases from J, the junction contained 6 bases not matched to a gene. The CDR3 DNA reads as TGTGCCACCAGCAGAGATCCCGGACAGGGCGGCAATCAGCCCCAGCATTTT. It is translated as CATSRDPGQGGNQPQHF.

The sample holds one count of this clone. This chain connects TRBV4-1 to TRBJ2-6; weak D call: TRBD1 (5 bases). Trimming took off 1 base at V and 5 bases at J, with 9 bases between the two ends. The CDR3 consists of 15 residues. The germline V gene encodes CDR1 MGHRA and CDR2 YSYEKL. The CDR3 bases are TGCGCCAGCAGCCAAGGGGCAGGGTGGGCCAACGTCCTGACTTTC. Translated: CASSQGAGWANVLTF.

The J gene is TRBJ1-4, the V gene TRBV28; tentative D call: TRBD1 (6 bases). Trimming removed 2 bases from V and 2 bases from J, with 12 bases in between. CDR3 size: 16 residues. Germline V lookup: CDR1 MDHEN, CDR2 SYDVKM. The CDR3 region is CASSLLQGNTNEKLFF. In DNA form, the CDR3 reads TGTGCCAGCAGTTTACTGCAGGGGAACACTAATGAAAAACTGTTTTTT.

The chain has TRBV6-5 and TRBJ2-7; TRBD1 matches at 7 bases. The V gene end was trimmed by 5 bases and the J gene end by 2 bases; junction bases not matched to a gene: 3. The length of the CDR3 is 13 residues. Germline loops: CDR1 MNHEY, CDR2 SVGAGI. The CDR3 is CASSNRGPYEQYF. The CDR3 DNA reads TGTGCCAGCAGTAACAGGGGTCCCTACGAGCAGTACTTC.

V gene TRBV28 combines with J gene TRBJ1-1; D may be TRBD1 (5 bases). The V gene lost 8 bases and the J gene lost 7 bases, with 17 bases spanning the gap. The CDR3 loop spans 13 amino acids. The V gene's germline CDR1 is MDHEN and CDR2 SYDVKM. Here the CDR3 reads CASRPGGRIEAFF. The CDR3 nucleotides are TGTGCCAGCCGTCCGGGGGGTAGAATTGAAGCTTTCTTT.

V and J are TRBV19 and TRBJ2-7; 9 bases agree with TRBD1. This CDR3 contains 15 residues. The trim removed 5 bases at V and 0 bases at J, leaving 5 bases unmatched. Germline V gene sequence: CDR1 LNHDA, CDR2 SQIVND (reference sequence). CDR3: CASSPRGQGSYEQYF. CDR3 DNA: TGTGCCAGTAGTCCACGGGGACAGGGCTCCTACGAGCAGTACTTC.

V is TRBV6-4 and J is TRBJ2-1; 7 bases map to TRBD2. After removal of 6 bases from V and 4 bases from J, the junction contained 9 bases not matched to a gene. The CDR3 runs 15 residues. CDR1 and CDR2 from the germline V gene are MRHNA and SNTAGT. This CDR3 reads CASSPGAGIYNEQFF. For the CDR3, the DNA is TGTGCCAGCAGCCCCGGAGCGGGGATATACAATGAGCAGTTCTTC.

The rearrangement links TRBV28 to TRBJ1-5; 7 nucleotides agree with TRBD1. This CDR3 comprises 18 residues. Germline CDR1 and CDR2: MDHEN and SYDVKM. V trimming: 6 bases; J trimming: 3 bases; junction bases outside the gene matches: 17. CDR3 region: CASSPVFLRQGFNQPQHF. The CDR3 DNA is TGTGCCAGCAGCCCTGTTTTTCTCCGACAGGGCTTCAATCAGCCCCAGCATTTT.